This section outlines one T cell receptor (beta chain) sequence together with its context. This record belongs to a study of blood T cell repertoires in COVID-19. Study at large: Whether acute or convalescent, the COVID-19 samples came from the United States, Italy and Spain. Sources were T cells, B-cell-depleted T cells, or PBMCs; the material itself was cDNA or gDNA.

As originally analysed: Reference gene primer amplification gave estimated nucleated cell counts. Measured with immunoSEQ multiplex PCR; TCRdb has only the in-frame clones, and not every one. The V and J calls and the clone size are those of that table, but D and trimming were determined from the DNA. The table has roughly 76,000 clones, around 86% seen once; the top ten hold approximately 29%. J gave up 6 bases and V 6 bases, and 10 bases lay outside the gene matches. The CDR3 is made up of 15 amino acids. The germline V gene has CDR1 SGHAT and CDR2 FQNNGV. The sample comprised peripheral blood. The TCR comes from a woman older than 75 with active or convalescent COVID-19. V is TRBV11-2 and J is TRBJ2-3, with 9 bases matching TRBD1. CDR3 sequence (DNA): TGTGCCAGCAGTCCAGGACAGGGGTATAGGGATACGCAGTATTTT. Translated, it gives CASSPGQGYRDTQYF.